The 3 T cell receptor beta chains below all came from one sample that was sequenced in a study of blood T cell repertoires in COVID-19. The data were produced by immunoSEQ multiplex PCR, yet TCRdb's version contains in-frame clones alone and is incomplete. The sample records some 87,000 clones, just under 85% being singletons. Material: peripheral blood. These receptors were obtained from a woman aged 70-85 years with active or convalescent COVID-19.

CDR3 sequence: CASSRLAGPVEETQYF. Here the CDR3 DNA reads TGTGCCAGCAGTCGCTTAGCGGGGCCTGTGGAAGAGACCCAGTACTTC. V usage is TRBV6-6 and J usage is TRBJ2-5; 8 bases line up with TRBD2. This CDR3 is 16 amino acids long. Germline CDR1 is MNHNY and CDR2 is SVGAGI (reference sequence). Losses at the gene ends were 5 bases for V and 3 bases for J; bases not matched to a gene: 11.

V is TRBV10-2 and J is TRBJ2-7; 9 bases are a match to TRBD2. The CDR3 length is 14 residues. CDR1 WSHSY and CDR2 SAAADI come from the germline V gene. Unmatched junction bases numbered 3, after V lost 6 bases and J lost 0 bases. The CDR3 loop reads CASRLSGSSYEQYF. CDR3 coding DNA: TGCGCCAGCAGGCTTAGCGGGAGCTCCTACGAGCAGTACTTC.

In this sample, this clone turned up once. The chain recombines TRBV6-1 with TRBJ2-2, with 8 nucleotides matching TRBD1. Germline CDR1 is MNHNS and CDR2 is SASEGT. This CDR3 has 14 residues. J gave up 4 bases and V 7 bases, and 5 bases lay outside the gene matches. CDR3 region: CASTGGAGTGELFF. CDR3 DNA: TGTGCCAGCACAGGGGGCGCGGGCACCGGGGAGCTGTTTTTT.